Each of the 3 T cell receptor beta chains below was sequenced from the same sample in a study of CD8 T cells in Susac syndrome. Reverse transcription of roughly 0.5 to 1 ug RNA used random hexamers. TCRdb reprocessed the immunoSEQ multiplex PCR reads via MiXCR and lists one record per CDR3 protein. The repertoire holds some 210,000 distinct CDR3 sequences, roughly 93% seen once, with approximately 0.15% in the top ten. The sequenced material came from CD4+ T cells from PBMCs. These receptors originate from a human donor with Susac syndrome.

The V call is TRBV30, the J call TRBJ1-1; D perhaps matches TRBD1 (5 bases). Germline V CDR1 and CDR2: GTSNPN, SVGIG (reference sequence). This CDR3 has 14 residues. The V gene lost 0 bases and the J gene lost 7 bases, with 15 bases spanning the gap. CDR3 amino acids: CAWSVTGGGNEAFF. In DNA, the CDR3 is TGTGCCTGGAGTGTAACCGGGGGAGGCAATGAAGCTTTCTTT.

This rearrangement joins TRBV30 to TRBJ2-1; no clear D. V was pared by 5 bases and J by 2 bases, with 13 bases between. Germline V CDR1 and CDR2: GTSNPN, SVGIG (reference sequence). CDR3 length: 14 amino acids. CDR3 coding DNA: TGTGCCTGGTACAAAGGAGAACCCTACAATGAGCAGTTCTTC. Translated, it gives CAWYKGEPYNEQFF.

The rearrangement links TRBV19 to TRBJ2-2; 7 bases line up with TRBD1. The CDR3 is 14 residues long. The J segment lost 2 bases and the V segment lost 6 bases, leaving 3 bases of the junction unmatched. Germline values: CDR1 LNHDA, CDR2 SQIVND (reference sequence). The DNA of the CDR3 is TGTGCCAGTAGAAGGGACAGAAACACCGGGGAGCTGTTTTTT. Translation: CASRRDRNTGELFF.